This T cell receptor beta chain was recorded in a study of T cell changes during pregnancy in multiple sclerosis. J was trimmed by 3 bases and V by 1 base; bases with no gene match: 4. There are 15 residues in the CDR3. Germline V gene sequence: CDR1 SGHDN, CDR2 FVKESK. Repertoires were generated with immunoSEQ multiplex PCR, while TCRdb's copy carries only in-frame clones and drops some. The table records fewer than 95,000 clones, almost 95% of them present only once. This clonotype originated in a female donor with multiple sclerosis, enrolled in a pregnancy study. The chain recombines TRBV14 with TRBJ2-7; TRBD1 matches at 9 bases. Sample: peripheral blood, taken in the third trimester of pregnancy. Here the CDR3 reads CASSQGDRVYYEQYF. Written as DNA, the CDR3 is TGTGCCAGCAGCCAAGGGGACAGGGTGTACTACGAGCAGTACTTC.